Presented here are 30 T cell receptor beta chains from one specimen sequenced in a study of healthy donors' naive CD4 and CD8 T cells. TCR libraries were built from 450 to 650 ng of total RNA by linear amplification. A single record per CDR3 protein comes from TCRdb applying MiXCR to the reads. Here the sample spans around 200,000 distinct CDR3 sequences, around three quarters being singletons. The sequenced material came from naive CD4+ and CD8+ T cells sorted from blood, pooled from several donors. The source is a pool of human donors in good health; the sample pools cells from several healthy donors.

In its sample, this clonotype was seen a few times. The chain recombines TRBV20-1 with TRBJ2-1; a possible D gene is TRBD1 (6 bases). Trimming cost V 6 bases and J 1 base, with 16 bases left between them. CDR1 is DFQATT, CDR2 SNEGSKA, per germline (reference sequence). The CDR3 is 15 amino acids. This chain's CDR3 is CSALPGTLSYNEQFF. The CDR3, as DNA: TGCAGTGCCCTCCCTGGGACACTTTCCTACAATGAGCAGTTCTTC.

This clonotype was observed a handful of times. The chain carries TRBV24-1 and TRBJ2-7, with a weak D call TRBD2 (6 bases). This CDR3 region has 15 residues. Trimming left V 5 bases short and J 4 bases short, with 17 bases between. The germline CDR1 and CDR2 sequences are KGHDR and SFDVKD. The CDR3 DNA reads TGTGCCACCAGTGCGTTAATCGACGGGGGTTACGAGCAGTACTTC. This sequence encodes CATSALIDGGYEQYF.

The V gene is TRBV19, the J gene TRBJ2-3; D possibly matches TRBD1 or TRBD2 (7 bases each). The CDR3 sequence is 14 residues long. V lost 4 bases, J lost 5 bases, and 13 bases lay in between. CDR1 and CDR2 from the germline V gene are LNHDA and SQIVND (reference sequence). The CDR3 nucleotides read TGTGCCAGTAGTACGACAGGGAGGGAAGATACGCAGTATTTT. Translated, it gives CASSTTGREDTQYF. Full variable domain (remainder filled in from reference TRBV19 and TRBJ2-3): DGGITQSPKYLFRKEGQNVTLSCEQNLNHDAMYWYRQDPGQGLRLIYYSQIVNDFQKGDIAEGYSVSREKKESFPLTVTSAQKNPTAFYLCASSTTGREDTQYFGPGTRLTVL.

This clonotype was seen once. The chain joins TRBV10-2 to TRBJ2-7; D possibly corresponds to TRBD1 (5 bases). CDR3 length: 15 amino acids. CDR1 is WSHSY and CDR2 is SAAADI in the germline V gene. V was clipped by 4 bases and J by 2 bases, with 15 bases between them. The CDR3: CASSVGEARTYEQYF. The DNA of the CDR3 is TGCGCCAGCAGTGTAGGGGAAGCGCGCACCTACGAGCAGTACTTC.

The genes are TRBV20-1 and TRBJ2-1; TRBD2 matches at 8 bases. This CDR3 is built from 16 residues. The V gene's germline CDR1 is DFQATT and CDR2 SNEGSKA (reference sequence). Trimming took 1 base from V and 3 from J; bases not matched to a gene: 8. The DNA for the CDR3 is TGCAGTGCTAGAGCCCAACTAGCGGAGGTCTACAATGAGCAGTTCTTC. It is translated as CSARAQLAEVYNEQFF.

The chain carries TRBV6-1 and TRBJ2-5, with D possibly being TRBD1 or TRBD2 (5 bases each). The germline CDR1 and CDR2 sequences are MNHNS and SASEGT. V was cut by 0 bases and J by 5 bases, with 13 bases left in between. The CDR3 runs 15 residues. The CDR3 is CASSEAKRGVETQYF. The CDR3 region has the DNA TGTGCCAGCAGTGAAGCTAAGAGGGGTGTGGAGACCCAGTACTTC.

The chain couples TRBV29-1 to TRBJ1-1; possibly TRBD1 for D (6 bases). Germline V gene lookup returns CDR1 SQVTM and CDR2 ANQGSEA. The CDR3 extends over 13 amino acids. V lost 6 bases and J lost 4, with 15 bases in between. CDR3 nucleotides: TGCAGCGTCCGAGGGGGGCGCAGCACTGAAGCTTTCTTT. This translates into CSVRGGRSTEAFF.

This CDR3 is CASSQLNTEAFF. DNA for the CDR3: TGTGCCAGCAGTCAATTAAACACTGAAGCTTTCTTT. V is TRBV27 and J is TRBJ1-1; D is undetermined. Germline V gene data show CDR1 as MNHEY and CDR2 as SMNVEV (reference sequence). This CDR3 is built from 12 residues. Deletions cut 5 bases from V and 2 bases from J, with 6 bases between.

The chain employs TRBV19 and TRBJ2-7; 11 positions match TRBD2. Losses at the gene ends were 6 bases for V and 7 bases for J; bases not matched to a gene: 5. The CDR3 totals 13 residues. CDR1 is LNHDA and CDR2 is SQIVND in the germline V gene (reference sequence). This CDR3 is CASSPWTSGEQYF. CDR3 sequence (DNA): TGTGCCAGTAGCCCCTGGACTAGCGGGGAGCAGTACTTC.

This clonotype was counted between two and nine times. The chain recombines TRBV6-5 with TRBJ2-1, with D perhaps given as TRBD1 or TRBD2 (5 bases each). V shed 0 bases and J shed 5 bases, with 5 bases lying between them. Germline V lookup: CDR1 MNHEY, CDR2 SVGAGI. This CDR3 region has 13 residues. CDR3 loop: CASSYSGDNEQFF. The CDR3 bases are TGTGCCAGCAGTTACTCGGGGGACAATGAGCAGTTCTTC.

The table lists this clonotype with a few counts. The rearrangement uses TRBV29-1 and TRBJ1-2; D might be TRBD1 (5 bases). Germline-derived CDR1 and CDR2 are SQVTM and ANQGSEA. V was pared by 4 bases and J by 3 bases, with 6 bases between. The CDR3 extends over 11 amino acids. The CDR3 spells CSVGRDYGYTF. The CDR3 bases are TGCAGCGTTGGCAGGGACTATGGCTACACCTTC.

The rearrangement uses TRBV12-3 or TRBV12-4 and TRBJ2-3, with 8 bases identical to TRBD2. The CDR3 contains 16 residues. The V gene end was trimmed by 0 bases and the J gene end by 6 bases; junction bases not matched to a gene: 8. The CDR3 loop is CASSLAPGLDEDTQYF. The CDR3 nucleotides are TGTGCCAGCAGTTTAGCACCGGGACTAGACGAGGATACGCAGTATTTT.

The chain is built from TRBV7-2 and TRBJ2-1, with TRBD2 matching over 7 bases. J gave up 10 bases and V 5 bases, and 8 bases lay outside the gene matches. The CDR3 totals 13 residues. CDR1 is SGHTA and CDR2 is FQGNSA in the germline V gene. CDR3 region: CASSPGLVGEQFF. DNA for the CDR3: TGTGCCAGCAGCCCCGGACTAGTCGGGGAGCAGTTCTTC.

The V and J genes are TRBV5-4 and TRBJ2-1; 8 bases align to TRBD1. Trimming cost V 1 base and J 1 base; bases outside gene matches: 1. Germline assignment: CDR1 SGHNT and CDR2 YYREEE (reference sequence). The CDR3 totals 15 residues. CDR3 nucleotide sequence: TGTGCCAGCAGCTTGAGGACAGGGTCCTACAATGAGCAGTTCTTC. Encoded protein: CASSLRTGSYNEQFF.

The chain combines TRBV13 with TRBJ2-3; possibly TRBD1 for D (5 bases). The germline CDR1 and CDR2 sequences are PRHDT and FYEKMQ (reference sequence). V was shortened by 11 bases and J by 0 bases, with 9 bases between the two germline ends. This CDR3 has 12 residues. The CDR3 nucleotides read TGTGCCGCTCGACAGAGCACAGATACGCAGTATTTT. Its translation is CAARQSTDTQYF.

This chain links TRBV10-3 with TRBJ2-1; the match to TRBD2 covers 11 bases. CDR3 length: 14 residues. Unmatched junction bases numbered 6, after V lost 5 bases and J lost 9 bases. CDR1 and CDR2 (germline): ENHRY, SYGVKD. The CDR3: CAISIAGGPSEQFF. DNA for the CDR3: TGTGCCATCAGTATAGCGGGAGGGCCCTCTGAGCAGTTCTTC.

The chain combines TRBV7-9 with TRBJ1-5; the D is unclear. Germline lookup yields CDR1 SEHNR and CDR2 FQNEAQ (reference sequence). The length of the CDR3 is 13 residues. The V and J ends lost 0 bases and 4 bases respectively, with 4 bases between them. The chain's CDR3 is CASSLALNQPQHF. For the CDR3, the DNA is TGTGCCAGCAGCTTAGCCCTGAATCAGCCCCAGCATTTT. The complete variable domain, with remaining parts taken from reference TRBV7-9 and TRBJ1-5, reads DTGVSQNPRHKITKRGQNVTFRCDPISEHNRLYWYRQTLGQGPEFLTYFQNEAQLEKSRLLSDRFSAERPKGSFSTLEIQRTEQGDSAMYLCASSLALNQPQHFGDGTRLSIL.

About this clonotype: At one of its ends the junction is not consistent with the germline gene, which may arise from a read error. The V and J genes are TRBV27 and TRBJ1-2, with 9 bases that match TRBD1. There are 14 residues in the CDR3. The germline V gene encodes CDR1 MNHEY and CDR2 SMNVEV (reference sequence). The CDR3 is CASSLSGQGYGYAF. For the CDR3, the DNA is TGTGCCAGCAGTTTATCGGGACAGGGCTATGGCTACGCCTTC.

This clonotype was observed once. The V and J genes are TRBV6-5 and TRBJ2-5; 9 bases map to TRBD1. Germline values: CDR1 MNHEY, CDR2 SVGAGI. V gave up 0 bases and J gave up 5 bases; unmatched junction bases: 1. This CDR3 contains 14 residues. CDR3 protein: CASSYSTGGETQYF. The CDR3 DNA is TGTGCCAGCAGTTACTCTACAGGGGGCGAGACCCAGTACTTC.

The V call is TRBV4-1, the J call TRBJ1-1; D is unresolved. The CDR3 spans 14 residues. The V end was cut by 0 bases, the J end by 0 bases, with 5 bases between. The germline V gene encodes CDR1 MGHRA and CDR2 YSYEKL. In nucleotides, the CDR3 is TGCGCCAGCAGCCAAGACAGGATGAACACTGAAGCTTTCTTT. This codes for CASSQDRMNTEAFF.

V usage is TRBV7-2 and J usage is TRBJ1-1; no reliable D call. Per the germline V gene, CDR1 is SGHTA and CDR2 is FQGNSA. The germline V and J ends were trimmed by 6 bases and 0 bases, with 17 bases remaining between them. The CDR3 totals 16 residues. The CDR3: CASRLLRTGMNTEAFF. DNA for the CDR3: TGTGCCAGCAGATTACTCCGGACGGGGATGAACACTGAAGCTTTCTTT.

The chain links TRBV29-1 to TRBJ2-7, with D perhaps TRBD2 (6 bases). V dropped 3 bases and J dropped 2 bases, with 11 bases sitting between them. From germline, CDR1 is SQVTM and CDR2 ANQGSEA. The CDR3 runs to 13 residues. The CDR3 region is CSVEAGHTYEQYF. The CDR3 coding sequence is TGCAGCGTTGAGGCGGGGCACACCTACGAGCAGTACTTC.

The chain uses TRBV29-1 and TRBJ2-7; the match to TRBD1 covers 7 bases. CDR3 length equals 14 residues. From germline, CDR1 is SQVTM and CDR2 ANQGSEA. Trimming took 7 bases from V and 4 from J; bases not matched to a gene: 13. CDR3 DNA: TGCAGCGCTATACCGGGACAGCCGGGGTACGAGCAGTACTTC. It encodes CSAIPGQPGYEQYF.

The gene calls are TRBV29-1 and TRBJ1-1, with D hard to call. This CDR3 comprises 13 residues. V dropped 0 bases and J dropped 7 bases, with 12 bases sitting between them. The germline gives CDR1 SQVTM, CDR2 ANQGSEA. The CDR3 reads CSVEDRGRFEAFF. CDR3 coding DNA: TGCAGCGTTGAAGATCGCGGACGGTTTGAAGCTTTCTTT.

J is TRBJ1-2 and V is TRBV4-3; 7 bases line up with TRBD1. The germline gives CDR1 LGHNA, CDR2 YSLEER. CDR3 length: 15 residues. The V and J ends lost 1 base and 2 bases, in that order; junction bases with no gene match: 4. CDR3 in DNA: TGCGCCAGCAGCCAAGGACAGGGACCCAACTATGGCTACACCTTC. Protein sequence: CASSQGQGPNYGYTF.

This clonotype appeared a single time. CDR3 region: CASSPGASGNTIYF. The DNA for the CDR3 is TGTGCCAGCTCACCAGGGGCGTCTGGAAACACCATATATTTT. The chain is built from TRBV18 and TRBJ1-3; D is possibly TRBD1 (5 bases). The germline V gene has CDR1 KGHSH and CDR2 LQKENI. The V end lost 2 bases, the J end lost 1 base, and 6 bases lay between the germline ends. This CDR3 has 14 residues.

This clonotype was found a few times. The rearrangement joins TRBV6-5 to TRBJ1-2, with 9 bases fitting TRBD1. The CDR3 runs to 16 residues. CDR1 is MNHEY, CDR2 SVGAGI, per germline. The ends lost 7 bases at V and 0 bases at J; junction bases unmatched: 9. CDR3 sequence: CASTRGTGLTNYGYTF. The CDR3, as DNA: TGTGCCAGCACTCGCGGGACAGGGCTGACTAACTATGGCTACACCTTC.

V gene TRBV29-1 combines with J gene TRBJ1-2; 8 bases agree with TRBD1. This CDR3 has 14 residues. V lost 3 bases, J lost 7 bases, and 10 bases stayed unmatched. Germline V gene sequence: CDR1 SQVTM, CDR2 ANQGSEA. CDR3 in DNA: TGCAGCGTTGATGGGCGGGGACAGGTCCCTGGCTACACCTTC. Its protein product is CSVDGRGQVPGYTF. The full variable domain, in which reference TRBV29-1 and TRBJ1-2 provide the parts outside the CDR3, is SAVISQKPSRDICQRGTSLTIQCQVDSQVTMMFWYRQQPGQSLTLIATANQGSEATYESGFVIDKFPISRPNLTFSTLTVSNMSPEDSSIYLCSVDGRGQVPGYTFGSGTRLTVV.

The chain has TRBV6-2 or TRBV6-3 and TRBJ2-7; tentatively, D is TRBD1 (6 bases). CDR1 is MNHEY, CDR2 SVGEGT, per germline. The CDR3 totals 15 residues. Trimming cost V 5 bases and J 7 bases, with 21 bases left between them. The CDR3 DNA follows: TGTGCCAGCAGTGCTCACAAAGATCACAGGGCGGAGCAGTACTTC. It is translated as CASSAHKDHRAEQYF.

This sequence joins TRBV29-1 and TRBJ2-1; D may be TRBD2 (6 bases). Germline CDR1 SQVTM, CDR2 ANQGSEA. The V end was cut by 3 bases, the J end by 8 bases, with 11 bases between. The CDR3 loop spans 12 amino acids. The CDR3: CSVEWEDYEQFF. CDR3 DNA: TGCAGCGTTGAGTGGGAGGACTATGAGCAGTTCTTC.